Below are 10 T cell receptor beta chains sequenced from a single sample in a study of technical replicates of blood from several donors. The repertoire was sequenced with immunoSEQ multiplex PCR; TCRdb's copy has only in-frame clones and lacks some. Among tens of thousands of clones, around nine tenths were seen once, and the ten largest hold 3.5% to 5%. Sequencing input: PBMCs. These receptors originate from a human donor in good health. Some clones in this sample may be carry-over from other donors' samples.

The chain couples TRBV19 to TRBJ1-2, with 9 bases that match TRBD1. CDR3 length equals 16 residues. V lost 5 bases and J lost 3; bases outside the gene matches: 10. Germline V CDR1 and CDR2: LNHDA, SQIVND (reference sequence). The CDR3 protein is CASSLRDRVRDYGYTF. DNA of the CDR3: TGTGCCAGTAGTCTACGGGACAGGGTTCGGGACTATGGCTACACCTTC.

The V call is TRBV5-1, the J call TRBJ2-1; possible D gene TRBD1, 6 bases. Germline values: CDR1 SGHRS, CDR2 YFSETQ. CDR3 length equals 12 residues. Deletions cut 4 bases from V and 10 bases from J, with 12 bases between. The CDR3 DNA reads TGCGCCAGCAGCCCACAGGGAACGGAGCAGTTCTTC. Its translation is CASSPQGTEQFF.

This clone turned up a few times. This rearrangement joins TRBV15 to TRBJ1-1; TRBD1 agrees at 7 bases. Unmatched junction bases numbered 9, after V lost 5 bases and J lost 3 bases. CDR1 is LNHNV and CDR2 is YYDKDF in the germline V gene (reference sequence). CDR3 length equals 15 residues. CDR3 region: CATSGLTGRYTEAFF. The DNA of the CDR3 is TGTGCCACCAGCGGCCTGACAGGGCGATACACTGAAGCTTTCTTT.

V and J are TRBV15 and TRBJ1-2; possible D gene TRBD1, 5 bases. The length of the CDR3 is 15 residues. CDR1 is LNHNV, CDR2 YYDKDF, per germline (reference sequence). The V gene lost 0 bases and the J gene lost 1 base, with 9 bases spanning the gap. The DNA of the CDR3 is TGTGCCACCAGCAGAGAAGACAGTAGTAACTATGGCTACACCTTC. This codes for CATSREDSSNYGYTF. The entire variable domain, with the rest obtained from reference TRBV15 and TRBJ1-2, is as follows: DAMVIQNPRYQVTQFGKPVTLSCSQTLNHNVMYWYQQKSSQAPKLLFHYYDKDFNNEADTPDNFQSRRPNTSFCFLDIRSPGLGDTAMYLCATSREDSSNYGYTFGSGTRLTVV.

CDR3 coding DNA: TGTGCCACCACGACCCGGGGCGGGGTCAATCAGCCCCAGCATTTT. It specifies CATTTRGGVNQPQHF. The chain carries TRBV6-6 and TRBJ1-5; tentatively, D is TRBD1 (5 bases). V lost 10 bases and J 3 bases, leaving 19 bases between the germline ends. The length of the CDR3 is 15 residues. Germline CDR1 reads MNHNY; CDR2 reads SVGAGI (reference sequence).

This chain uses TRBV7-9 with TRBJ1-1; D remains unclear. CDR3 length: 15 amino acids. The germline V gene has CDR1 SEHNR and CDR2 FQNEAQ (reference sequence). V lost 1 base, J lost 1 base, and 10 bases lay in between. The DNA of the CDR3 is TGTGCCAGCAGCTTAGAACAGACCGAGAACACTGAAGCTTTCTTT. Translating gives CASSLEQTENTEAFF.

The DNA of the CDR3 is TGTGCCAGCAGCTTGTGGACAGGCATGGACGAGCAGTACTTC. Translation: CASSLWTGMDEQYF. The J gene is TRBJ2-7, the V gene TRBV5-6; 7 positions agree with TRBD1. V was clipped by 1 base and J by 5 bases; unmatched bases: 6. The germline CDR1 and CDR2 sequences are SGHDT and YYEEEE. The CDR3 runs to 14 residues.

The rearrangement joins TRBV10-3 to TRBJ1-2; the match to TRBD1 covers 7 bases. The CDR3 extends over 13 amino acids. V was clipped by 6 bases and J by 8 bases; unmatched bases: 9. The germline CDR1 and CDR2 sequences are ENHRY and SYGVKD. CDR3 region: CAIRRDSGRGYTF. CDR3 coding DNA: TGTGCCATCAGACGGGACAGCGGCCGGGGCTACACCTTC.

This clone was found once. This chain links TRBV4-3 with TRBJ2-3; 8 nucleotides align to TRBD2. Per the germline V gene, CDR1 is LGHNA and CDR2 is YSLEER. There are 18 residues in the CDR3. The J segment lost 5 bases and the V segment lost 1 base, leaving 14 bases of the junction unmatched. The CDR3 nucleotides read TGCGCCAGCAGCCAAGCCTCAAGATCGGGGGGGCCTGGAGATACGCAGTATTTT. Encoded protein: CASSQASRSGGPGDTQYF.

The V gene is TRBV6-5, the J gene TRBJ1-6; D ambiguous. The germline gives CDR1 MNHEY, CDR2 SVGAGI. Trimming left V 2 bases short and J 2 bases short, with 7 bases between. The CDR3 length is 15 residues. The CDR3 nucleotides read TGTGCCAGCAGTTACGGAGGGACCTATAATTCACCCCTCCACTTT. Translation gives CASSYGGTYNSPLHF.